This TCR beta chain was recorded in a study of blood T cell repertoires in COVID-19 (dated by TCRdb to the early 2020s). About the investigation overall: Samples from collaborators originated in the United States, Italy and Spain and spanned both the acute and convalescent phases of COVID-19. The prospective study material was composed of cDNA or gDNA derived from T cells, B-cell-depleted T cells, or PBMCs. The dataset comprised deeply sampled blood TCRbeta repertoires from subjects exposed to, actively infected with, or recovered from COVID-19. The repertoires were released in a freely available public database meant as a resource for research on the immune response to SARS-CoV-2. Samples came from the ongoing ImmuneRACE study (first 160 participants) plus 1,254 subjects from 6 global collaborators. The sample metadata nearly always contained a de-identified subject ID, COVID-19 status, age in years and sex. HLA class I and class II types, where available, came from metadata supplied by the sample provider rather than from assay-based typing.

Broader findings and caveats from the paper: The amount of clinical and demographic metadata varied by source and participant and was provided uncurated.

TCRbeta CDR3 regions were amplified from genomic DNA by means of the immunoSEQ Assay, a bias-controlled multiplex PCR. Under the source paper's analysis protocol: Within the assay, amplification of reference gene primers was used to estimate how many nucleated cells each sample contained. To quantify the absolute abundance of each unique TCRbeta CDR3 rearrangement, sequence reads were collapsed and filtered. For each sample, productive Simpson clonality was calculated as the square root of Simpson's diversity index over productive rearrangements. The table comes from immuneACCESS by way of TCRdb, which keeps in-frame sequences with V and J called. Part of the clones is missing from these tables; in studies checked, under half for an unresolved V gene and the rest for unknown reasons. V and J calls and clone size are copied from that table; D and trimming were computed from the DNA. Recorded for this sample are approximately 250,000 clones; 86% of them occurred a single time. 3.6% of the sample is taken by the ten largest.

Of note for this clone: The antigen this receptor binds is unknown. No much larger clonotype is one base removed from it; base qualities were not supplied.

Collaborating institutions collected whole blood in K2EDTA tubes following their own protocols. For TCRbeta analysis, collaborators shipped samples in one of three forms: frozen whole blood, isolated PBMCs, or DNA extracted from either of those sample types. V lost 6 bases and J lost 3 bases, and the count of bases not matched to a germline gene is 6. CDR1 LGHNA and CDR2 YSLEER were looked up in the germline V gene. Inclusive of the bounding cysteine and phenylalanine, the CDR3 is 15 residues long. Only CDR3 DNA is held: 45 bases, read in frame from base 1. The chain uses TRBV4-3 and TRBJ2-3, with 10 middle bases fitting TRBD2. The receptor was isolated from a young man with active or convalescent COVID-19. The source material was peripheral blood. The bases read TGCGCCAGCAGGAGTCTGACTAGCGGGACAGATACGCAGTATTTT. The resulting protein is CASRSLTSGTDTQYF.